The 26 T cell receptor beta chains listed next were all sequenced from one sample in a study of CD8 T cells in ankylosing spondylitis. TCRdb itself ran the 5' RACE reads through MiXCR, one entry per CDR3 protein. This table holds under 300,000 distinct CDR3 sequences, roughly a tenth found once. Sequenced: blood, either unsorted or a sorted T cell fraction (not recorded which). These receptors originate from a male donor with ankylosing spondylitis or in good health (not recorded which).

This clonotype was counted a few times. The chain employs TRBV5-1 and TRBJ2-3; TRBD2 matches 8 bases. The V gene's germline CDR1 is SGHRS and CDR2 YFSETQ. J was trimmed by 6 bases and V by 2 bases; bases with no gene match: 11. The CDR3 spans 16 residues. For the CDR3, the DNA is TGCGCCAGCAGCTTAGTCGGGACTAGGACAAAGGATACGCAGTATTTT. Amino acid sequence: CASSLVGTRTKDTQYF.

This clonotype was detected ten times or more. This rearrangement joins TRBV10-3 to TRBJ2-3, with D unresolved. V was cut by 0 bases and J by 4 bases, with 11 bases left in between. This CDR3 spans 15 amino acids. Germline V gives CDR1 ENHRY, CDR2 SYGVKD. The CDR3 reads CAISESRLSPDTQYF. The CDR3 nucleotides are TGTGCCATCAGTGAGTCTCGACTTTCCCCAGATACGCAGTATTTT.

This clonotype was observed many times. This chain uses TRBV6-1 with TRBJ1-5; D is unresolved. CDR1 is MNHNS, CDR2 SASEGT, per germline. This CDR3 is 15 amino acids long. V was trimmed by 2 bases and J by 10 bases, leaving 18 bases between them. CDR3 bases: TGTGCCAGCAGTGAATGGTTGGGTGGACCCGATCCCCAGCATTTT. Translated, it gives CASSEWLGGPDPQHF.

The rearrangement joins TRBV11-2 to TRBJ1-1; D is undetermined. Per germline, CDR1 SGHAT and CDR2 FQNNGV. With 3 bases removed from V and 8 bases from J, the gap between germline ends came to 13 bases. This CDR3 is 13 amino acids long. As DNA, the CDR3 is TGTGCCAGCAGCTTCTTGGTACGGCGCGAAGCTTTCTTT. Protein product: CASSFLVRREAFF.

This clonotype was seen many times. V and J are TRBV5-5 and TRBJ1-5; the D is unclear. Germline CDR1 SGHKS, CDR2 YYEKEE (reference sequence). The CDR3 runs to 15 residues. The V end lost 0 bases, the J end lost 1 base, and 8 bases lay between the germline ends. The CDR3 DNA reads TGTGCCAGCAGCTTGGTCACAGTAAGCAATCAGCCCCAGCATTTT. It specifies CASSLVTVSNQPQHF.

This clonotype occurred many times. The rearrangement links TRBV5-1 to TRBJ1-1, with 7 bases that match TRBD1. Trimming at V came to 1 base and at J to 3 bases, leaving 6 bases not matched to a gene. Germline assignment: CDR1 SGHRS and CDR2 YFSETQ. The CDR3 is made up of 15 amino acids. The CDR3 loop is CASSLSQGRYTEAFF. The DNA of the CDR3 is TGCGCCAGCAGCTTGTCACAGGGGAGGTACACTGAAGCTTTCTTT.

In DNA form, the CDR3 reads TGCGCCAGCAGCTTGGACGGCAACCGAATGGATACGCAGTATTTT. Translated: CASSLDGNRMDTQYF. The chain has TRBV5-1 and TRBJ2-3; D gene uncertain. CDR1 is SGHRS, CDR2 YFSETQ, per germline. The CDR3 runs 15 residues. Trimming pared 0 bases from V and 6 bases from J, leaving 14 bases between. The variable domain in full, with the rest retrieved from reference TRBV5-1 and TRBJ2-3, is KAGVTQTPRYLIKTRGQQVTLSCSPISGHRSVSWYQQTPGQGLQFLFEYFSETQRNKGNFPGRFSGRQFSNSRSEMNVSTLELGDSALYLCASSLDGNRMDTQYFGPGTRLTVL.

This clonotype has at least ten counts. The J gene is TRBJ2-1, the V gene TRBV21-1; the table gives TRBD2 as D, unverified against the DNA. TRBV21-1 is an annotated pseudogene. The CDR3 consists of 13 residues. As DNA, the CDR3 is TGTGCCAGCAGCAGACGACTTAGCGTTGAGCAGTTCTTC. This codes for CASSRRLSVEQFF.

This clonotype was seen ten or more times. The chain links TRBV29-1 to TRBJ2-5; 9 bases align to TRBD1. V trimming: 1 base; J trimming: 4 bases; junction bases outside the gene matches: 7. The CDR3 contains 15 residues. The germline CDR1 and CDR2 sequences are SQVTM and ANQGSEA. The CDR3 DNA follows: TGCAGCGTTGAAGCACAGGGGGCGCGGGGAGAGACCCAGTACTTC. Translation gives CSVEAQGARGETQYF.

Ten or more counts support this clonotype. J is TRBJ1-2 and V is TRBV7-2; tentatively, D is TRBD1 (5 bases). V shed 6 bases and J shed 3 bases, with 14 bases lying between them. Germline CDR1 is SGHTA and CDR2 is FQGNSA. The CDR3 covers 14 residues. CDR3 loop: CASSSDDSYYGYTF. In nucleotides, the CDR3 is TGTGCCAGCAGTTCCGACGACAGTTACTATGGCTACACCTTC.

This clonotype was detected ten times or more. CDR3 coding DNA: TGCAGCGTTGTTGCTGGAGTGGGTTCTGAAGCTTTCTTT. Its translation: CSVVAGVGSEAFF. The rearrangement uses TRBV29-1 and TRBJ1-1, with no clear D. V was shortened by 4 bases and J by 6 bases, with 15 bases between the two germline ends. Germline values: CDR1 SQVTM, CDR2 ANQGSEA. The CDR3 has 13 amino acids.

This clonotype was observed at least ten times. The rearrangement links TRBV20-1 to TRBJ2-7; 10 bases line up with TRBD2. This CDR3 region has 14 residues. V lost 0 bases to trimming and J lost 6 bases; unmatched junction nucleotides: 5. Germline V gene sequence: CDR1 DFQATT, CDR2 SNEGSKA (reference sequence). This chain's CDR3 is CSARDSGRFGEQYF. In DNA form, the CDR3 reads TGCAGTGCTAGAGATAGCGGGAGGTTCGGCGAGCAGTACTTC.

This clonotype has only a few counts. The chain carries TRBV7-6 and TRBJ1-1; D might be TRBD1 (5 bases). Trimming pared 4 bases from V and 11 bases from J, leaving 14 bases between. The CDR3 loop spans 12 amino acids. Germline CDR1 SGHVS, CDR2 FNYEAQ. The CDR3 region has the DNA TGTGCCAGCAGCTCCTTGGGGGGGTGGGCTTTCTTT. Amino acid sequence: CASSSLGGWAFF. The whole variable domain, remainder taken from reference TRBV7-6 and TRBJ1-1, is GAGVSQSPRYKVTKRGQDVALRCDPISGHVSLYWYRQALGQGPEFLTYFNYEAQQDKSGLPNDRFSAERPEGSISTLTIQRTEQRDSAMYRCASSSLGGWAFFGQGTRLTVV.

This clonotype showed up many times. The CDR3 spells CASSLKDRGGTQYF. CDR3 DNA sequence: TGTGCCAGCAGCTTAAAGGACAGGGGGGGTACGCAGTATTTT. The V call is TRBV7-8, the J call TRBJ2-3; 10 bases match TRBD1. CDR3 length: 14 residues. With V trimmed by 2 bases and J by 8 bases, 4 bases remained unmatched. Germline loops: CDR1 SGHVS, CDR2 FQNEAQ.

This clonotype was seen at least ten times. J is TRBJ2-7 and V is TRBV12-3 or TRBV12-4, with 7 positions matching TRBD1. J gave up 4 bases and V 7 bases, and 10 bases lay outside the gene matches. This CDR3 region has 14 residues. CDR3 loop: CASNRQGSLYEQYF. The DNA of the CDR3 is TGTGCCAGCAACCGACAGGGCAGTCTTTACGAGCAGTACTTC.

CDR3 sequence reads: CASSFGRAVNQPQHF. CDR3 bases: TGTGCCAGCAGCTTCGGGAGGGCAGTCAATCAGCCCCAGCATTTT. V and J are TRBV7-2 and TRBJ1-5; D remains ambiguous. Deletions cut 3 bases from V and 3 bases from J, with 12 bases between. The CDR3 has 15 residues. From germline, CDR1 is SGHTA and CDR2 FQGNSA. Full variable domain (missing parts from reference TRBV7-2 and TRBJ1-5): GAGVSQSPSNKVTEKGKDVELRCDPISGHTALYWYRQSLGQGLEFLIYFQGNSAPDKSGLPSDRFSAERTGGSVSTLTIQRTQQEDSAVYLCASSFGRAVNQPQHFGDGTRLSIL.

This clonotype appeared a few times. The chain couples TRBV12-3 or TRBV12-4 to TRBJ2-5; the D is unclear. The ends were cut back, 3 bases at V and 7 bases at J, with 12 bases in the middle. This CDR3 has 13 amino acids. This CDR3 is CASSFGEWRTQYF. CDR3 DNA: TGTGCCAGCAGTTTTGGGGAATGGAGGACCCAGTACTTC.

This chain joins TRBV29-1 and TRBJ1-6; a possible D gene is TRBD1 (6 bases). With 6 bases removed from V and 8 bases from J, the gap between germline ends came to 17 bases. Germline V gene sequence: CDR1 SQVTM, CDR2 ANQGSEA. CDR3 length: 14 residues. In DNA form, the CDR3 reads TGCAGCGTGAGGGAGGGGGATTTAGATTCACCCCTCCACTTT. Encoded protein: CSVREGDLDSPLHF.

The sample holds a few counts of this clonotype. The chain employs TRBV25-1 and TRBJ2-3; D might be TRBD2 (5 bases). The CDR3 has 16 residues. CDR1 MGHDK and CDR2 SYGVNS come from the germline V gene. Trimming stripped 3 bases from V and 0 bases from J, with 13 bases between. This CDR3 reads CASSDRDTPSTDTQYF. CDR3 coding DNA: TGTGCCAGCAGTGACCGGGATACCCCTAGCACAGATACGCAGTATTTT.

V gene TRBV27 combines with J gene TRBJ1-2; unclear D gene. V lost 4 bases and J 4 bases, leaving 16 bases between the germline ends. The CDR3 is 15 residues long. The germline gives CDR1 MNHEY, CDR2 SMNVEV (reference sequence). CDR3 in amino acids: CASSSPGRGSYGYTF. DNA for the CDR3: TGTGCCAGCAGTTCCCCCGGCCGCGGTAGCTATGGCTACACCTTC.

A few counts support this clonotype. CDR3 nucleotides: TGTGCCAGCAGCCCGGCGCTCAATGAGCAGTTCTTC. The encoded protein is CASSPALNEQFF. The chain joins TRBV7-9 to TRBJ2-1; no firm D call. The germline V and J ends were trimmed by 5 bases and 6 bases, with 8 bases remaining between them. Germline CDR1 reads SEHNR; CDR2 reads FQNEAQ (reference sequence). This CDR3 has 12 amino acids.

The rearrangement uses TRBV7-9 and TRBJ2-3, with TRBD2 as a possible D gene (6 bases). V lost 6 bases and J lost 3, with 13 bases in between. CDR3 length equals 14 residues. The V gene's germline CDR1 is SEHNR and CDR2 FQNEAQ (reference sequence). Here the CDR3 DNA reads TGTGCCAGCAGGAACGGCGGGGTTACAGATACGCAGTATTTT. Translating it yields CASRNGGVTDTQYF.

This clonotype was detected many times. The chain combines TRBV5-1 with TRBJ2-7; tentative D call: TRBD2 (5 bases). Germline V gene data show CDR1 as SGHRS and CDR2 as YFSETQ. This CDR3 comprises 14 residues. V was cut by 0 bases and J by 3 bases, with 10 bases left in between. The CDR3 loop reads CASSLGLYNYEQYF. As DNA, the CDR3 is TGCGCCAGCAGCTTGGGACTATACAACTACGAGCAGTACTTC. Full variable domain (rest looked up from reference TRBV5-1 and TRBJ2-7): KAGVTQTPRYLIKTRGQQVTLSCSPISGHRSVSWYQQTPGQGLQFLFEYFSETQRNKGNFPGRFSGRQFSNSRSEMNVSTLELGDSALYLCASSLGLYNYEQYFGPGTRLTVT.

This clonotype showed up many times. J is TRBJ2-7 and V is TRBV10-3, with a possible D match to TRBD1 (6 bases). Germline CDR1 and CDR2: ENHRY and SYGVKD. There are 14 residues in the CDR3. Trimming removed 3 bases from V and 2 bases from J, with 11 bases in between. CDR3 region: CAISDPDSAYEQYF. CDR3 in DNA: TGTGCCATCAGTGACCCGGACAGTGCCTACGAGCAGTACTTC.

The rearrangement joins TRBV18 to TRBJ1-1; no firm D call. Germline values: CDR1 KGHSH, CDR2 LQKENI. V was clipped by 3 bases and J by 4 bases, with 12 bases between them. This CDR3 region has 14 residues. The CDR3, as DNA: TGTGCCAGCTCACCGAAATCACGGCTCACTGAAGCTTTCTTT. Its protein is CASSPKSRLTEAFF.

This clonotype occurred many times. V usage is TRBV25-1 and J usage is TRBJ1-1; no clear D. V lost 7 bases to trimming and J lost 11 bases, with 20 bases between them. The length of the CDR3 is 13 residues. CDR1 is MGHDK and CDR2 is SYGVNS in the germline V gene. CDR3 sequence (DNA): TGTGCCAGCACCCGAGGAGGTCAGCGAATGGCTTTCTTT. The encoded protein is CASTRGGQRMAFF.